The 28 T cell receptor beta chains given below trace back to one sample, sequenced in a study of T cell responses to AZD1222 COVID-19 vaccine. Profiling relied on immunoSEQ multiplex PCR, and the TCRdb table lists in-frame clones only, not all of them. The repertoire holds 80,000 or so clones, with about nine tenths as singletons. The sample in question was peripheral blood, obtained on day 0 of MenACWY control vaccination. These receptors all come from an adult in good health.

This sequence joins TRBV5-4 and TRBJ2-1; no firm D call. Germline assignment: CDR1 SGHNT and CDR2 YYREEE (reference sequence). This CDR3 region has 12 residues. V dropped 4 bases and J dropped 7 bases, with 9 bases sitting between them. DNA of the CDR3: TGTGCCAGCAGCCCCCCCGGGAATGAGCAGTTCTTC. It encodes CASSPPGNEQFF.

The chain has TRBV14 and TRBJ1-2, with D possibly matching TRBD1 (5 bases). V lost 5 bases, J lost 1 base, and 14 bases lay in between. The CDR3 covers 15 residues. Per germline, CDR1 SGHDN and CDR2 FVKESK. The CDR3 spells CASSTLGGGNYGYTF. CDR3 DNA: TGTGCCAGCAGCACCCTTGGGGGTGGTAACTATGGCTACACCTTC.

The genes are TRBV19 and TRBJ2-3; D gene unclear. CDR3 length: 18 amino acids. Germline V lookup: CDR1 LNHDA, CDR2 SQIVND (reference sequence). Trimming cost V 5 bases and J 0 bases, with 21 bases left between them. In nucleotides, the CDR3 is TGTGCCAGTAGTTCCCCTAGGGTGGCTGGGCTTAGCACAGATACGCAGTATTTT. Protein product: CASSSPRVAGLSTDTQYF. The full variable domain, with the rest looked up from reference TRBV19 and TRBJ2-3, is DGGITQSPKYLFRKEGQNVTLSCEQNLNHDAMYWYRQDPGQGLRLIYYSQIVNDFQKGDIAEGYSVSREKKESFPLTVTSAQKNPTAFYLCASSSPRVAGLSTDTQYFGPGTRLTVL.

The rearrangement uses TRBV28 and TRBJ1-3, with D possibly matching TRBD1 (6 bases). Trimming took 9 bases from V and 0 from J, leaving 15 bases between them. Germline V gives CDR1 MDHEN, CDR2 SYDVKM. The CDR3 is made up of 15 amino acids. The CDR3 is CAREQGWLSGNTIYF. Here the CDR3 DNA reads TGTGCCAGGGAACAGGGATGGCTCTCTGGAAACACCATATATTTT.

This chain uses TRBV30 with TRBJ2-5, with TRBD2 as a possible D gene (6 bases). The CDR3 totals 12 residues. Trimming pared 8 bases from V and 4 bases from J, leaving 14 bases between. Germline CDR1 reads GTSNPN; CDR2 reads SVGIG (reference sequence). CDR3 sequence: CAGNSGGETQYF. As DNA, the CDR3 is TGTGCCGGAAACTCCGGGGGAGAGACCCAGTACTTC.

This clone was detected only a few times. The genes are TRBV6-4 and TRBJ2-7, with 7 nucleotides matching TRBD2. The V gene's germline CDR1 is MRHNA and CDR2 SNTAGT. V was pared by 3 bases and J by 1 base, with 3 bases of the junction left unmatched. The CDR3 contains 14 residues. The CDR3 nucleotides read TGTGCCAGCAGTGAAGAAGCGGGATCCTACGAGCAGTACTTC. Protein sequence: CASSEEAGSYEQYF.

The chain is built from TRBV11-2 and TRBJ2-2; D is undetermined. The ends were cut back, 5 bases at V and 0 bases at J, with 13 bases in the middle. The CDR3 length is 16 residues. Germline assignment: CDR1 SGHAT and CDR2 FQNNGV. The DNA for the CDR3 is TGTGCCAGCAGCGAAACAGAGGTTTCGAACACCGGGGAGCTGTTTTTT. This gives the protein CASSETEVSNTGELFF.

The gene calls are TRBV12-3 or TRBV12-4 and TRBJ1-4, with a weak D call TRBD1 (5 bases). There are 13 residues in the CDR3. V shed 8 bases and J shed 8 bases, with 15 bases lying between them. The CDR3 coding sequence is TGTGCCAGCTCCCGACAGCGTAAGGAAAAACTGTTTTTT. As protein: CASSRQRKEKLFF.

The J gene is TRBJ1-5, the V gene TRBV7-8, with 7 bases that match TRBD1. Germline V gene sequence: CDR1 SGHVS, CDR2 FQNEAQ. Trimming took 3 bases from V and 1 from J; bases not matched to a gene: 9. The CDR3 runs 17 residues. CDR3 sequence reads: CASSLGPDRQSNQPQHF. CDR3 DNA sequence: TGTGCCAGCAGCTTGGGTCCGGACAGGCAAAGCAATCAGCCCCAGCATTTT.

The chain joins TRBV6-5 to TRBJ2-6; TRBD1 is a possible D gene (5 bases). The germline V gene encodes CDR1 MNHEY and CDR2 SVGAGI. Trimming cost V 7 bases and J 0 bases, with 10 bases left between them. This CDR3 is 15 amino acids long. CDR3: CASTKTVSGANVLTF. For the CDR3, the DNA is TGTGCCAGCACCAAGACAGTCTCTGGGGCCAACGTCCTGACTTTC.

The genes are TRBV4-1 and TRBJ1-1, with D unclear. This CDR3 is built from 15 residues. V lost 3 bases, J lost 1 base, and 12 bases lay in between. Germline loops: CDR1 MGHRA, CDR2 YSYEKL. Here the CDR3 reads CASSQFPVPNTEAFF. DNA for the CDR3: TGCGCCAGCAGCCAGTTCCCCGTTCCGAACACTGAAGCTTTCTTT.

The rearrangement links TRBV2 to TRBJ1-5; D perhaps matches TRBD1 (5 bases). Per the germline V gene, CDR1 is SNHLY and CDR2 is FYNNEI. V was trimmed by 5 bases and J by 1 base, leaving 6 bases between them. This CDR3 comprises 13 residues. In DNA form, the CDR3 reads TGTGCCAGCAGTTGGGGGAGCAATCAGCCCCAGCATTTT. This encodes CASSWGSNQPQHF.

The chain is built from TRBV18 and TRBJ2-7; D perhaps matches TRBD2 (7 bases). The CDR3 runs 15 residues. Trimming cost V 0 bases and J 2 bases, with 11 bases left between them. Germline V lookup: CDR1 KGHSH, CDR2 LQKENI. The CDR3 here is CASSPPEGGTYEQYF. CDR3 DNA sequence: TGTGCCAGCTCACCACCGGAGGGGGGGACCTACGAGCAGTACTTC.

V gene TRBV6-6 combines with J gene TRBJ1-1, with D unclear. This CDR3 has 13 residues. Trimming cost V 7 bases and J 1 base, with 10 bases left between them. Germline CDR1 and CDR2: MNHNY and SVGAGI (reference sequence). CDR3 DNA sequence: TGTGCCAGCAATTTGGGCAGGAACACTGAAGCTTTCTTT. Its protein is CASNLGRNTEAFF.

V gene TRBV6-5 combines with J gene TRBJ2-2; D remains ambiguous. The CDR3 contains 15 residues. CDR1 is MNHEY and CDR2 is SVGAGI in the germline V gene. V shed 5 bases and J shed 4 bases, with 14 bases lying between them. This CDR3 is CASSPLGLGTGELFF. The CDR3 DNA is TGTGCCAGCAGTCCCCTGGGTTTGGGCACCGGGGAGCTGTTTTTT.

This clone was counted between two and nine times. The CDR3 reads CASSEVTSGIGEQYF. For the CDR3, the DNA is TGCGCCAGCAGTGAGGTGACTAGCGGGATTGGAGAGCAGTACTTC. V gene TRBV10-1 combines with J gene TRBJ2-7; TRBD2 aligns across 11 bases. V lost 2 bases and J lost 7; bases outside the gene matches: 7. CDR1 is WNHNN and CDR2 is SYGVQD in the germline V gene (reference sequence). The CDR3 spans 15 residues.

The V call is TRBV24-1, the J call TRBJ1-5; no firm D call. V was shortened by 7 bases and J by 0 bases, with 12 bases between the two germline ends. CDR1 KGHDR and CDR2 SFDVKD come from the germline V gene. The CDR3 is 15 amino acids. The CDR3 DNA sequence: TGTGCCACCAGCCGGACGGGGTATAGCAATCAGCCCCAGCATTTT. As protein: CATSRTGYSNQPQHF.

V usage is TRBV3-1 (or the pseudogene TRBV3-2) and J usage is TRBJ2-7; possible D gene TRBD2, 5 bases. Trimming took 4 bases from V and 8 from J, leaving 12 bases between them. From germline, CDR1 is LGHDT and CDR2 YNNKEL (reference sequence). The CDR3 consists of 12 residues. The CDR3 here is CASSLGLAQQYF. The CDR3 nucleotides are TGTGCCAGCAGCCTAGGGCTAGCTCAGCAGTACTTC.

The rearrangement uses TRBV11-1 and TRBJ1-6; D ambiguous. The length of the CDR3 is 14 residues. Looked up from germline, CDR1 is SGHAT and CDR2 is FQDESV (reference sequence). V lost 2 bases to trimming and J lost 5 bases, with 7 bases between them. CDR3 sequence (DNA): TGTGCCAGCAGCTTATTAATCGATAATTCACCCCTCCACTTT. Protein: CASSLLIDNSPLHF.

The rearrangement uses TRBV6-6 and TRBJ1-1, with D possibly TRBD1 on 5 matching bases. CDR1 and CDR2 (germline): MNHNY, SVGAGI (reference sequence). Trimming cost V 5 bases and J 1 base, with 11 bases left between them. This CDR3 comprises 14 residues. The CDR3 protein is CASSATGGNTEAFF. CDR3 DNA: TGTGCCAGCAGTGCCACAGGAGGGAACACTGAAGCTTTCTTT.

The rearrangement links TRBV27 to TRBJ1-6; D is possibly TRBD1 (5 bases). The germline V and J ends were trimmed by 3 bases and 9 bases, with 9 bases remaining between them. The CDR3 loop spans 13 amino acids. The germline gives CDR1 MNHEY, CDR2 SMNVEV (reference sequence). The CDR3 DNA reads as TGTGCCAGCAGTTTGGGGCCTTTTTCACCCCTCCACTTT. Encoded protein: CASSLGPFSPLHF.

This clone was seen a single time. The chain combines TRBV19 with TRBJ2-7; D is unclear. This CDR3 has 15 residues. CDR1 LNHDA and CDR2 SQIVND come from the germline V gene (reference sequence). Trimming took off 3 bases at V and 0 bases at J, with 12 bases between the two ends. The DNA for the CDR3 is TGTGCCAGTAGTATGTTGGATTCGGGCTCCTACGAGCAGTACTTC. Translating it yields CASSMLDSGSYEQYF.

The V and J genes are TRBV4-3 and TRBJ2-2, with a possible D match to TRBD2 (6 bases). CDR1 and CDR2 from the germline V gene are LGHNA and YSLEER. V lost 1 base to trimming and J lost 2 bases, with 14 bases between them. The CDR3 is 17 residues long. This CDR3 is CASSQGPGGRNTGELFF. The CDR3 DNA follows: TGCGCCAGCAGCCAAGGTCCCGGGGGAAGAAACACCGGGGAGCTGTTTTTT.

Only a few counts were recorded for this clone. CDR3 nucleotide sequence: TGTGCCAGCAGCCTGGGGTTTGGAAACACCATATATTTT. This encodes CASSLGFGNTIYF. The J gene is TRBJ1-3, the V gene TRBV7-3; D gene ambiguous. V dropped 5 bases and J dropped 3 bases, with 8 bases sitting between them. The CDR3 has 13 amino acids. Looked up from germline, CDR1 is SGHTA and CDR2 is FQGTGA.

The CDR3 loop is CASSQPGDTEAFF. CDR3 DNA: TGTGCCAGCAGCCAACCTGGGGACACTGAAGCTTTCTTT. V and J are TRBV5-5 and TRBJ1-1; D is uncertain. The CDR3 runs 13 residues. V shed 4 bases and J shed 3 bases, with 10 bases lying between them. Germline CDR1 reads SGHKS; CDR2 reads YYEKEE (reference sequence).

V gene TRBV19 combines with J gene TRBJ1-6; TRBD1 matches 9 bases. CDR1 and CDR2 from the germline V gene are LNHDA and SQIVND (reference sequence). V was clipped by 6 bases and J by 9 bases; unmatched bases: 6. This CDR3 is built from 14 residues. This CDR3 is CASRPGQGPSPLHF. For the CDR3, the DNA is TGTGCCAGTAGGCCGGGACAGGGCCCTTCACCCCTCCACTTT.

The rearrangement links TRBV6-5 to TRBJ2-2; TRBD2 might be the D (6 bases). V was trimmed by 10 bases and J by 7 bases, leaving 22 bases between them. The CDR3 contains 15 residues. Germline V gene sequence: CDR1 MNHEY, CDR2 SVGAGI. This chain's CDR3 is CAITTVGGVGGELFF. CDR3 bases: TGTGCCATCACTACCGTCGGAGGGGTGGGCGGGGAGCTGTTTTTT.

DNA of the CDR3: TGCGCCAGCAGCTTGGAACCGGGAGTTGGTACGCAGTATTTT. Protein: CASSLEPGVGTQYF. The chain has TRBV5-1 and TRBJ2-3, with D maybe TRBD2 (6 bases). The germline V gene has CDR1 SGHRS and CDR2 YFSETQ. With 0 bases removed from V and 8 bases from J, the gap between germline ends came to 13 bases. There are 14 residues in the CDR3.